Each of the 5 T cell receptor beta chains below was sequenced from the same sample in a study of PD-L1 blockade in urothelial cancer. Time point noted: pretreatment peripheral blood. Only in-frame clones appear in the TCRdb table, and some are missing; sequencing was by immunoSEQ multiplex PCR. Of around 100,000 clones listed, 80% to 90% are singletons. Here the sequenced sample was PBMCs, taken around atezolizumab (anti-PD-L1) treatment. All receptors come from a man in his sixties with urothelial cancer.

V usage is TRBV9 and J usage is TRBJ2-6; D gene uncertain. From germline, CDR1 is SGDLS and CDR2 YYNGEE. V lost 0 bases and J lost 0, with 7 bases in between. CDR3 length: 16 amino acids. The CDR3 is CASSVELDSGANVLTF. CDR3 coding DNA: TGTGCCAGCAGCGTAGAACTCGACTCTGGGGCCAACGTCCTGACTTTC.

V gene TRBV30 combines with J gene TRBJ2-3; D is perhaps TRBD1 (5 bases). Germline V gives CDR1 GTSNPN, CDR2 SVGIG (reference sequence). This CDR3 has 13 residues. V was clipped by 3 bases and J by 0 bases, with 7 bases between them. The CDR3 here is CAWRGPSTDTQYF. The CDR3 DNA follows: TGTGCCTGGAGGGGGCCCAGCACAGATACGCAGTATTTT.

V usage is TRBV5-4 and J usage is TRBJ2-7; 9 bases match TRBD2. Germline V gene lookup returns CDR1 SGHNT and CDR2 YYREEE (reference sequence). V was pared by 4 bases and J by 0 bases, with 17 bases of the junction left unmatched. The CDR3 sequence is 19 residues long. The CDR3 reads CASSLGLAGNPASSYEQYF. The CDR3 DNA reads TGTGCCAGCAGCCTGGGGCTAGCGGGGAATCCGGCAAGCTCCTACGAGCAGTACTTC.

This sequence joins TRBV7-9 and TRBJ1-6; 7 bases are shared with TRBD1. Germline assignment: CDR1 SEHNR and CDR2 FQNEAQ (reference sequence). V lost 8 bases, J lost 8 bases, and 6 bases stayed unmatched. CDR3 length: 13 residues. As DNA, the CDR3 is TGTGCCAGCGGCCGGGACAGAGATTCACCCCTCCACTTT. Translating it yields CASGRDRDSPLHF.

V is TRBV5-1 and J is TRBJ2-2; 7 nucleotides match TRBD1. CDR1 and CDR2 (germline): SGHRS, YFSETQ. J lost 2 bases, V lost 7 bases, and 8 bases had no gene match. The CDR3 is made up of 15 amino acids. The CDR3 loop reads CASSRGTVNTGELFF. CDR3 sequence (DNA): TGCGCCAGCTCTCGAGGGACAGTAAACACCGGGGAGCTGTTTTTT.